The 30 T cell receptor beta chains below come from one sample, sequenced in a study of blood T cells in healthy people across ages (dated by TCRdb to between 2015 and 2016). Libraries were built with 5' RACE. Sequencing took place on an Illumina HiSeq 2500. A second PCR of about 7 to 12 cycles was run with a J-beta primer mix and a sample-barcoded 5' primer. The raw public data were reprocessed by TCRdb itself: fastp quality trimming at Q25, MiXCR clonotype calling, in-frame beta chains only. Rows with one shared CDR3 protein collapse into an entry with the most common genes and DNA. Recorded for this sample are more than 750,000 distinct CDR3 sequences; almost 30% of them occurred a single time. The ten largest clones take up roughly 10% of the sample. In addition, the sample was reused for a study of T cells of mothers and their children.

What was sequenced was blood. These receptors were taken from a woman aged 40 to 50 in good health.

Only a few counts were recorded for this clonotype. Relative to the germline gene, one junction end is altered; a read error may explain this. This chain joins TRBV4-3 and TRBJ1-2, with no clear D. This CDR3 has 14 residues. CDR1 and CDR2 from the germline V gene are LGHNA and YSLEER. The CDR3 DNA reads TGCGCCAGCGGCCAAGATTCCCAAAACTATGGCTACACCTTC. Translating gives CASGQDSQNYGYTF.

The chain carries TRBV25-1 and TRBJ2-3; TRBD1 matches 9 bases. Germline CDR1 MGHDK, CDR2 SYGVNS. This CDR3 comprises 13 residues. V trimming: 3 bases; J trimming: 9 bases; junction bases outside the gene matches: 4. The CDR3 is CASSDPGQGTQYF. Written as DNA, the CDR3 is TGTGCCAGCAGTGATCCGGGACAGGGAACGCAGTATTTT.

This clonotype turned up a few times. The J gene is TRBJ1-5, the V gene TRBV20-1; 9 positions agree with TRBD1. After removal of 6 bases from V and 9 bases from J, the junction contained 12 bases not matched to a gene. This CDR3 has 14 residues. CDR1 DFQATT and CDR2 SNEGSKA come from the germline V gene (reference sequence). The CDR3 DNA reads TGCAGTGCCCAGCCGGGACAGGGCGCTTGGCCCCAGCATTTT. This codes for CSAQPGQGAWPQHF.

About this clonotype: A much larger clone sits a single nucleotide away, making a read error possible. This sequence joins TRBV28 and TRBJ2-7; D is uncertain. Looked up from germline, CDR1 is MDHEN and CDR2 is SYDVKM. V was pared by 2 bases and J by 3 bases, with 8 bases between. The CDR3 is made up of 13 amino acids. The CDR3 bases are TGTGCCAGCAGTTTAGGCCTCGTCTACGAGCAGTACTTC. Translating it yields CASSLGLVYEQYF.

Notes on this clonotype: A much larger clonotype is one base distant, so this may be a read error. The chain carries TRBV15 and TRBJ2-3, with D perhaps matching TRBD2 (5 bases). This CDR3 contains 15 residues. Germline CDR1 is LNHNV and CDR2 is YYDKDF (reference sequence). V was cut by 0 bases and J by 7 bases, with 14 bases left in between. CDR3 DNA sequence: TGTGCCACCAGCAGAGATAGTAACCACGGGAATACGCAGTATTTT. This sequence encodes CATSRDSNHGNTQYF.

This clonotype appeared a few times. The gene calls are TRBV6-5 and TRBJ2-7, with no clear D. V was pared by 1 base and J by 6 bases, with 10 bases between. The germline CDR1 and CDR2 sequences are MNHEY and SVGAGI. CDR3 length: 13 amino acids. The CDR3 loop is CASSYYKGSEQYF. CDR3 DNA: TGTGCCAGCAGTTACTACAAGGGATCCGAGCAGTACTTC.

This clonotype has a handful of counts. This chain connects TRBV14 to TRBJ1-2; a possible D gene is TRBD1 (5 bases). V was trimmed by 2 bases and J by 4 bases, leaving 11 bases between them. This CDR3 comprises 14 residues. The germline CDR1 and CDR2 sequences are SGHDN and FVKESK. CDR3 coding DNA: TGTGCCAGCAGCCAAATAGGGACCCTCTATGGCTACACCTTC. It encodes CASSQIGTLYGYTF. Full variable domain (remainder filled in from reference TRBV14 and TRBJ1-2): EAGVTQFPSHSVIEKGQTVTLRCDPISGHDNLYWYRRVMGKEIKFLLHFVKESKQDESGMPNNRFLAERTGGTYSTLKVQPAELEDSGVYFCASSQIGTLYGYTFGSGTRLTVV.

A few counts support this clonotype. The chain couples TRBV12-3 or TRBV12-4 to TRBJ2-1; 7 bases are a match to TRBD1. With 7 bases clipped from V and 0 bases from J, the junction kept 6 bases outside the gene matches. This CDR3 region has 15 residues. In DNA, the CDR3 is TGTGCCAGCACCGTGGACAGGATCTCCTACAATGAGCAGTTCTTC. Protein: CASTVDRISYNEQFF.

The J gene is TRBJ1-1, the V gene TRBV9; D possibly corresponds to TRBD1 (5 bases). V lost 0 bases, J lost 9 bases, and 12 bases lay in between. This CDR3 has 13 amino acids. Germline CDR1 and CDR2: SGDLS and YYNGEE. The CDR3 DNA follows: TGTGCCAGCAGCGTAGCACCAGGGACTAAAGCTTTCTTT. Encoded protein: CASSVAPGTKAFF.

In its sample, this clonotype was seen a few times. The chain recombines TRBV9 with TRBJ2-7; weak D call: TRBD1 (5 bases). The germline V gene encodes CDR1 SGDLS and CDR2 YYNGEE. Deletions cut 0 bases from V and 0 bases from J, with 10 bases between. The CDR3 sequence is 15 residues long. The CDR3 nucleotides are TGTGCCAGCAGCGTAGCCACCGACAGCTCCTACGAGCAGTACTTC. It yields the protein CASSVATDSSYEQYF.

V and J are TRBV5-1 and TRBJ1-2; 12 bases agree with TRBD1. This CDR3 contains 14 residues. Germline V gene data show CDR1 as SGHRS and CDR2 as YFSETQ. The V and J ends lost 0 bases and 7 bases, in that order; junction bases with no gene match: 1. CDR3 region: CASSLEGQGAGYTF. CDR3 DNA: TGCGCCAGCAGCTTGGAGGGACAGGGGGCTGGCTACACCTTC.

The CDR3 sequence is CASSKDRPNSNQPQHF. The CDR3 DNA is TGTGCCAGCAGCAAAGACAGGCCGAATAGCAATCAGCCCCAGCATTTT. The rearrangement uses TRBV7-2 and TRBJ1-5; D is perhaps TRBD1 (6 bases). Germline CDR1 reads SGHTA; CDR2 reads FQGNSA. The V gene lost 5 bases and the J gene lost 0 bases, with 14 bases spanning the gap. This CDR3 comprises 16 residues.

In this sample, this clonotype turned up a few times. The rearrangement links TRBV3-1 to TRBJ1-1; D uncertain. In germline, CDR1 is LGHDT, CDR2 YNNKEL (reference sequence). The CDR3 runs 14 residues. V was trimmed by 0 bases and J by 2 bases, leaving 7 bases between them. CDR3 loop: CASSQDLTNTEAFF. The CDR3 DNA sequence: TGTGCCAGCAGCCAAGATTTAACAAACACTGAAGCTTTCTTT.

This chain joins TRBV3-1 and TRBJ1-5; weak D call: TRBD1 (6 bases). This CDR3 is 15 amino acids long. V lost 1 base and J lost 6, with 13 bases in between. CDR1 is LGHDT, CDR2 YNNKEL, per germline (reference sequence). CDR3 DNA sequence: TGTGCCAGCAGCCAAGGGGGGGCTGGGATTCAGCCCCAGCATTTT. It translates to CASSQGGAGIQPQHF.

This clonotype has at least ten counts. The chain employs TRBV4-1 and TRBJ2-5, with TRBD2 matching over 11 bases. Trimming took 4 bases from V and 4 from J; bases not matched to a gene: 11. The CDR3 has 17 amino acids. Germline V CDR1 and CDR2: MGHRA, YSYEKL. The CDR3 loop reads CASSPRGSGGAGETQYF. CDR3 nucleotides: TGCGCCAGCAGCCCTCGGGGTAGCGGGGGGGCCGGAGAGACCCAGTACTTC.

In its sample, this clonotype was seen a few times. The V and J genes are TRBV7-9 and TRBJ1-5; D call uncertain. The CDR3 has 13 residues. V shed 4 bases and J shed 4 bases, with 8 bases lying between them. Germline CDR1 SEHNR, CDR2 FQNEAQ (reference sequence). The CDR3: CASSSDENQPQHF. CDR3 coding DNA: TGTGCCAGCAGCTCGGATGAAAATCAGCCCCAGCATTTT.

A few counts support this clonotype. J is TRBJ1-2 and V is TRBV7-9, with D hard to call. CDR3 length: 12 amino acids. V dropped 4 bases and J dropped 8 bases, with 11 bases sitting between them. Germline V gives CDR1 SEHNR, CDR2 FQNEAQ (reference sequence). CDR3 coding DNA: TGTGCCAGCAGCTCTATCGGAGGGGGCTACACCTTC. Translated: CASSSIGGGYTF.

This rearrangement joins TRBV24-1 to TRBJ1-5, with 11 bases identical to TRBD1. The CDR3 is 16 residues long. Germline V CDR1 and CDR2: KGHDR, SFDVKD. V shed 4 bases and J 5 bases; nucleotides not matched to a gene: 6. The CDR3 bases are TGTGCCACCAGTGACTCCGGGACAGGGGGGTATCAGCCCCAGCATTTT. Its translation is CATSDSGTGGYQPQHF.

The gene calls are TRBV7-2 and TRBJ2-7; 7 bases map to TRBD1. Losses at the gene ends were 5 bases for V and 2 bases for J; bases not matched to a gene: 6. In germline, CDR1 is SGHTA, CDR2 FQGNSA. The CDR3 is 14 amino acids. The DNA of the CDR3 is TGTGCCAGCAGCACCGGGACAGCTACCTACGAGCAGTACTTC. Its protein is CASSTGTATYEQYF.

The rearrangement links TRBV12-3 or TRBV12-4 to TRBJ2-4; D is perhaps TRBD1 (6 bases). CDR3 size: 17 residues. V lost 4 bases, J lost 0 bases, and 16 bases lay in between. Here the CDR3 reads CASSSRSGELAKNIQYF. CDR3 coding DNA: TGTGCCAGCAGTTCCCGGTCAGGGGAATTAGCCAAAAACATTCAGTACTTC.

The V call is TRBV20-1, the J call TRBJ2-1; the match to TRBD2 covers 8 bases. Germline CDR1 DFQATT, CDR2 SNEGSKA (reference sequence). Germline trimming cut 3 bases from V and 2 bases from J; bases unmatched to any gene: 3. The length of the CDR3 is 14 residues. CDR3 in DNA: TGCAGTGCTAGCGGGGGGGCCCCCTACAATGAGCAGTTCTTC. Protein: CSASGGAPYNEQFF.

As regards this clonotype: At one boundary the junction diverges from the germline segment, which might be a read error. This rearrangement joins TRBV9 to TRBJ2-1; no firm D call. CDR3 length equals 13 residues. In germline, CDR1 is SGDLS, CDR2 YYNGEE. CDR3 sequence (DNA): TGTGCCAGCAGCGAGGCGAGATCAATGGAGCGGTTCTTC. Translating gives CASSEARSMERFF.

V usage is TRBV30 and J usage is TRBJ2-1; D unclear. This CDR3 has 14 amino acids. Trimming took 5 bases from V and 0 from J, leaving 11 bases between them. Germline-derived CDR1 and CDR2 are GTSNPN and SVGIG (reference sequence). The CDR3 nucleotides are TGTGCCTGGGTTAGGATGAGCTCCTACAATGAGCAGTTCTTC. The encoded protein is CAWVRMSSYNEQFF.

There are a few counts of this clonotype. The CDR3: CASRLLPGGQDYGYTF. The CDR3, as DNA: TGTGCCAGCAGGCTACTTCCCGGGGGCCAGGACTATGGCTACACCTTC. The chain recombines TRBV7-9 with TRBJ1-2; D is possibly TRBD1 (6 bases). The CDR3 has 16 amino acids. CDR1 SEHNR and CDR2 FQNEAQ come from the germline V gene (reference sequence). Trimming shortened V by 6 bases and J by 3 bases, and 20 bases separated the two germline ends.

This clonotype has more than one count but fewer than ten. It may be a read error: a sequence one base away is much more abundant. The rearrangement joins TRBV4-1 to TRBJ2-4; no definite D call. The DNA end favors TRBJ2-5, so the J call may be wrong. This CDR3 is 13 amino acids long. Germline V gene lookup returns CDR1 MGHRA and CDR2 YSYEKL. The CDR3 is CASSQEIMVTQYF. CDR3 in DNA: TGCGCCAGCAGCCAAGAGATCATGGTGACCCAGTACTTC.

This clonotype was observed at least ten times. The gene calls are TRBV6-2 or TRBV6-3 and TRBJ2-1; the D is unclear. CDR3 length: 11 amino acids. Trimming took off 6 bases at V and 7 bases at J, with 7 bases between the two ends. Germline V gives CDR1 MNHEY, CDR2 SVGEGT. The CDR3 DNA reads as TGTGCCAGCAGCGACCTGAATGAGCAGTTCTTC. This gives the protein CASSDLNEQFF.

This chain links TRBV7-2 with TRBJ2-4; D could derive from TRBD1 or TRBD2 (5 bases each). With 1 base removed from V and 13 bases from J, the gap between germline ends came to 23 bases. The CDR3 covers 16 residues. Germline CDR1 reads SGHTA; CDR2 reads FQGNSA. CDR3 in amino acids: CASSLVGFGTHNEQYF. The CDR3 bases are TGTGCCAGCAGCTTAGTCGGGTTCGGGACCCACAATGAGCAGTACTTC.

This clonotype was counted only a few times. Here the CDR3 reads CASSLSPGAEMNTEAFF. The CDR3 DNA reads TGTGCCAGCAGTTTATCCCCAGGGGCGGAGATGAACACTGAAGCTTTCTTT. The genes are TRBV12-3 or TRBV12-4 and TRBJ1-1; tentatively, D is TRBD1 (6 bases). Trimming removed 2 bases from V and 0 bases from J, with 16 bases in between. The CDR3 runs 17 residues.

This clonotype was seen a handful of times. One base away lies a much larger clone, so this may be a sequencing read error. The chain joins TRBV7-9 to TRBJ2-5; D is uncertain. The CDR3 totals 13 residues. Germline CDR1 and CDR2: SEHNR and FQNEAQ (reference sequence). V dropped 3 bases and J dropped 2 bases, with 7 bases sitting between them. CDR3 in DNA: TGTGCCAGCAGCTTTTGCGGACAAGAGACCCAGTACTTC. Protein product: CASSFCGQETQYF.

The chain combines TRBV10-3 with TRBJ2-3; possible D gene TRBD2, 5 bases. CDR3 length: 15 residues. V was pared by 10 bases and J by 2 bases, with 19 bases between. CDR1 and CDR2 from the germline V gene are ENHRY and SYGVKD. Written as DNA, the CDR3 is TGTGCCACGAACCATCGGGGTACCTCCACAGATACGCAGTATTTT. Protein sequence: CATNHRGTSTDTQYF.